Listed below are T cell receptor beta chains from one sample, sequenced in a study of long-term antiretroviral therapy in people with HIV. Libraries were prepared by immunoSEQ multiplex PCR; TCRdb keeps only in-frame clonotypes and omits some of them. This table has approximately 30,000 clones, around four fifths appearing once. The material sequenced was unsorted PBMCs, taken 0.8 years before starting antiretroviral therapy. Receptors originate from a man between 18 and 29 years old with HIV. Both conserved end residues are part of each CDR3. The order of the fields is clone size, J gene, D gene, V gene, CDR3 DNA, CDR3 protein. D genes are given only for firm matches. Some rows mark clone size as missing; the rest say once, few, many or name a class of expanded clone.

. | TRBJ2-3 | TRBD2 | TRBV18 | TGTGCCAGCTCACCACCCGGACTAGGCACAGATACGCAGTATTTT | CASSPPGLGTDTQYF
. | TRBJ2-7 | TRBD2 | TRBV7-2 | TGTGCCAGCAGCGACGGGACTAGCGCTGGGGAGCAGTACTTC | CASSDGTSAGEQYF
. | TRBJ2-5 | TRBD2 | TRBV13 | TGTGCCAGCAGCTTAACTTCTTTAGCGGGGGGGCAGGAGACCCAGTACTTC | CASSLTSLAGGQETQYF
. | TRBJ2-7 | . | TRBV5-1 | TGCGCCAGCAGCGCGACCGGGTCCTACGAGCAGTACTTC | CASSATGSYEQYF
once | TRBJ2-1 | TRBD2 | TRBV5-1 | TGCGCCAGCAGCTTGGGAGGACTAGTCACCTACAATGAGCAGTTCTTC | CASSLGGLVTYNEQFF
. | TRBJ2-6 | TRBD1 | TRBV7-9 | TGTGCCAGCAGTTCAACAGGGGGCGCGTCTGGGGCCAACGTCCTGACTTTC | CASSSTGGASGANVLTF
once | TRBJ1-2 | TRBD1 | TRBV7-2 | TGTGCCAGCAGCTTATCGACAGGGGGCAGTAGGGACTATGGCTACACCTTC | CASSLSTGGSRDYGYTF
. | TRBJ2-7 | . | TRBV5-1 | TGCGCCAGCAGAGCGCAGGACGAGCAGTACTTC | CASRAQDEQYF
. | TRBJ1-1 | TRBD1 | TRBV5-1 | TGCGCCAGCAGCCCCCACGGGACAGGGGACACTGAAGCTTTCTTT | CASSPHGTGDTEAFF
. | TRBJ1-2 | . | TRBV30 | TGTGCCTGGAGTGTACAGGCGGAACATTGGGATGGCTACACCTTC | CAWSVQAEHWDGYTF
. | TRBJ1-1 | . | TRBV29-1 | TGCAGCGTTTATTCTGGTGTAGGGAACGCTGAAGCTTTCTTT | CSVYSGVGNAEAFF
. | TRBJ2-1 | TRBD2 | TRBV4-3 | TGCGCCAGCAGCCAAGGGGGACTAGCGGGATTCAATGAGCAGTTCTTC | CASSQGGLAGFNEQFF
few | TRBJ1-3 | TRBD1 | TRBV5-6 | TGTGCCAGCAGCTTGGTGTCCTGGACAGGCGGAAACACCATATATTTT | CASSLVSWTGGNTIYF
few | TRBJ2-3 | . | TRBV9 | TGTGCCAGCAGCGTAGCTGGCAGGGGCGGCACAGATACGCAGTATTTT | CASSVAGRGGTDTQYF
. | TRBJ1-4 | . | TRBV5-1 | TGCGCCAGCAGCTTGGTTCGAGGAGTCGGTCATGAAAAACTGTTTTTT | CASSLVRGVGHEKLFF
once | TRBJ2-3 | . | TRBV7-2 | TGTGCCAGCAGCTTTCCAGATACGCAGTATTTT | CASSFPDTQYF
. | TRBJ1-5 | . | TRBV28 | TGTGCCAGCAGCCTTGAGGGGGGCAATCAGCCCCAGCATTTT | CASSLEGGNQPQHF
. | TRBJ1-5 | . | TRBV4-1 | TGCGCCAGCAGCCAGTCTACAGCGGGCAATCAGCCCCAGCATTTT | CASSQSTAGNQPQHF
. | TRBJ2-5 | . | TRBV2 | TGTGCCAGCAGCGAGAGCCAAGAGACCCAGTACTTC | CASSESQETQYF
. | TRBJ1-1 | TRBD1 | TRBV6-5 | TGTGCCAGCAGTTACTCGCCCAAGGGGGCGACTGAAGCTTTCTTT | CASSYSPKGATEAFF
. | TRBJ2-3 | TRBD1 | TRBV7-8 | TGTGCCAGCAGCGGGACAGGGGTAGGAGATACGCAGTATTTT | CASSGTGVGDTQYF
. | TRBJ2-3 | TRBD2 | TRBV5-4 | TGTGCCAGCAGCTTGATGCTAGCGGGAGGTTCAGATACGCAGTATTTT | CASSLMLAGGSDTQYF
. | TRBJ2-1 | . | TRBV5-1 | TGCGCCAGCAGCTTGGACGCGTACAATGAGCAGTTCTTC | CASSLDAYNEQFF
. | TRBJ2-7 | TRBD2 | TRBV7-8 | TGTGCCAGCAGCTTAGCGTTATCGGGCGGGGGGTCCTACGAGCAGTACTTC | CASSLALSGGGSYEQYF
. | TRBJ1-2 | . | TRBV10-3 | TGTGCCATCAACGCAGGCGGTCTCTATGGCTACACCTTC | CAINAGGLYGYTF
few | TRBJ2-2 | . | TRBV7-7 | TGTGCTAGCAGCCCGGACAGTCTCACCGGGGAGCTGTTTTTT | CASSPDSLTGELFF
once | TRBJ2-1 | . | TRBV18 | TGTGCCAGCTCACCGGTGGAGAGCGGGTCCTACAATGAGCAGTTCTTC | CASSPVESGSYNEQFF
. | TRBJ1-2 | TRBD1 | TRBV5-1 | TGCGCCAGCAGCTCCTCCTTACAGGGGGGCTATGGCTACACCTTC | CASSSSLQGGYGYTF
. | TRBJ2-3 | . | TRBV2 | TGTGCCAGCAGTCCGTTAGGGGACGCCGACACATCCGATACGCAGTATTTT | CASSPLGDADTSDTQYF
. | TRBJ2-3 | TRBD1 | TRBV28 | TGTGCCAGCAGTCCGCCGGACAGGGATACAGATACGCAGTATTTT | CASSPPDRDTDTQYF
. | TRBJ2-3 | . | TRBV27 | TGTGCCAGCTGGATTGGAGATACGCAGTATTTT | CASWIGDTQYF
. | TRBJ2-1 | . | TRBV11-2 | TGTGCCAGCAGTCGAGGACAGAGCTCCTACAATGAGCAGTTCTTC | CASSRGQSSYNEQFF
. | TRBJ2-1 | . | TRBV13 | TGTGCCAGCAGCTTAGGGGGACTCTCGAATGAGCAGTTCTTC | CASSLGGLSNEQFF
. | TRBJ1-2 | . | TRBV18 | TGTGCCAGCTCACCACCGGACAGAAACTATGGCTACACCTTC | CASSPPDRNYGYTF
. | TRBJ2-1 | TRBD1 | TRBV10-2 | TGCGCCAGCACCCCCCGGGACAGGGATCAGGATGAGCAGTTCTTC | CASTPRDRDQDEQFF
. | TRBJ1-2 | . | TRBV18 | TGTGCCAGCTCACCACCGGAATCGGGGGGAAGCTATGGCTACACCTTC | CASSPPESGGSYGYTF
. | TRBJ2-7 | . | TRBV5-1 | TGCGCCAGCAGGCAGGGATTCGACGAGCAGTACTTC | CASRQGFDEQYF
. | TRBJ1-1 | TRBD1 | TRBV9 | TGTGCCAGCAGCTCAGGACAGGGGGCCCTTTCCGTCGAAGCTTTCTTT | CASSSGQGALSVEAFF
. | TRBJ1-1 | . | TRBV7-9 | TGTGCCAGCAGCGTTTATGGACAGCCTGAAGCTTTCTTT | CASSVYGQPEAFF
. | TRBJ2-2 | TRBD2 | TRBV30 | TGTGCCTGGAGCGGGAGGGCGGGGTACGGGGAGCTGTTTTTT | CAWSGRAGYGELFF
. | TRBJ2-7 | TRBD1 | TRBV5-4 | TGTGCCAGCAGCTCCCGGACAGGGACCTACGAGCAGTACTTC | CASSSRTGTYEQYF
. | TRBJ2-7 | . | TRBV28 | TGTGCCAGCCGCAACTTCAGGGTCTACGAGCAGTACTTC | CASRNFRVYEQYF
. | TRBJ1-5 | TRBD1 | TRBV6-1 | TGTGCCAGCGCCGTCGACAGGGACGACCAGCCCCAGCATTTT | CASAVDRDDQPQHF
. | TRBJ1-1 | . | TRBV13 | TGTGCCAGCAGCCCGGGACTGAACACTGAAGCTTTCTTT | CASSPGLNTEAFF
. | TRBJ2-7 | . | TRBV11-2 | TGTGCCAGCAGCTCGTTTCCCTACGAGCAGTACTTC | CASSSFPYEQYF
few | TRBJ1-5 | . | TRBV18 | TGTGCCAGCTCACCCGGGTACGGGCAGCCCCAGCATTTT | CASSPGYGQPQHF
. | TRBJ2-2 | TRBD2 | TRBV19 | TGTGCCAGTAGGCCACTAGCGGATTCCACCGGGGAGCTGTTTTTT | CASRPLADSTGELFF
. | TRBJ2-2 | TRBD2 | TRBV5-1 | TGCGCCAGCAGCTCTCGGGGGGGGAGGAACACCGGGGAGCTGTTTTTT | CASSSRGGRNTGELFF
few | TRBJ1-2 | . | TRBV6-5 | TGTGCCAGCAGTTACTCGATGGACTACACCTTC | CASSYSMDYTF
. | TRBJ2-3 | TRBD2 | TRBV5-6 | TGTGCCAGCAGCCCCCTGTTTAAGCGGGAGGCAGATACGCAGTATTTT | CASSPLFKREADTQYF
. | TRBJ2-7 | TRBD1 | TRBV27 | TGTTTCCCCTCCTTCCGGGACAGGGTTGGATCCGAGCAGTACTTC | CFPSFRDRVGSEQYF
. | TRBJ2-7 | . | TRBV28 | TGTGCCAGCAGCCTTGGACAGCCTCCCTACGAGCAGTACTTC | CASSLGQPPYEQYF
. | TRBJ1-5 | TRBD1 | TRBV5-6 | TGTGCCAGCAGCGTGGGACAGTTAAATCAGCCCCAGCATTTT | CASSVGQLNQPQHF
. | TRBJ2-1 | . | TRBV13 | TGTGCCAGCAGCTCTACAGCCAGGCTCGCCTACAATGAGCAGTTCTTC | CASSSTARLAYNEQFF